This is a list of T cell receptor beta chains from one sample in a study of T cell clonotyping in hematopoietic cell transplantation. Generated by immunoSEQ multiplex PCR, the TCRdb table keeps only in-frame clones and is missing some. Here the sample spans tens of thousands of clones, about 96% being singletons. Sequenced here: peripheral blood mononuclear cells, sampled before stem cell transplant. These receptors all stem from a woman aged 45-59 years with acute myeloid leukemia. Some clones in this sample may be carry-over from other donors' samples. Each CDR3 is given with its conserved first and last residue. D genes are given only for firm matches. Clone size appears in some rows only: once, few, many, or a class for an expanded clone.

d_call	clone_size	v_call	j_call	cdr3_aa	cdr3_nt
.	.	TRBV30	TRBJ1-2	CAWSVGGYYGYTF	TGTGCCTGGAGTGTTGGAGGCTACTATGGCTACACCTTC
.	.	TRBV7-3	TRBJ1-6	CASSRRQNNSPLHF	TGTGCCAGCAGCCGAAGACAGAATAATTCACCCCTCCACTTT
.	.	TRBV25-1	TRBJ1-1	CASNEQGRAFF	TGTGCCAGCAACGAACAGGGACGAGCTTTCTTT
.	.	TRBV6-1	TRBJ1-2	CASSDRNYGYTF	TGTGCCAGCAGTGATCGGAACTATGGCTACACCTTC
.	.	TRBV5-4	TRBJ2-1	CASSGGSYNEQFF	TGTGCCAGCAGCGGGGGCTCCTACAATGAGCAGTTCTTC
.	.	TRBV7-7	TRBJ1-3	CAPSLRYF	TGTGCTCCCTCGTTAAGGTATTTT
.	once	TRBV6-1	TRBJ2-3	CASRKPGVYTDTQYF	TGTGCCAGCAGAAAACCAGGGGTCTACACAGATACGCAGTATTTT
.	.	TRBV5-1	TRBJ2-7	CASKWGLDNYEQYF	TGCGCCAGTAAGTGGGGGCTAGATAACTACGAGCAGTACTTC
.	.	TRBV7-8	TRBJ1-2	CASSRGREGFSPYGYTF	TGTGCCAGCAGCCGCGGACGGGAGGGTTTTAGTCCCTATGGCTACACCTTC
.	.	TRBV6-5	TRBJ1-1	CASSYMHNTEAFF	TGTGCCAGCAGTTACATGCACAACACTGAAGCTTTCTTT
.	.	TRBV10-1	TRBJ2-7	CASSESGLPVGEQYF	TGCGCCAGCAGTGAGTCTGGTCTCCCAGTGGGCGAGCAGTACTTC
.	.	TRBV6-5	TRBJ2-3	CASSRDGTDTQYF	TGTGCCAGCAGCAGGGATGGCACAGATACGCAGTATTTT
.	.	TRBV27	TRBJ1-4	CASSLWGNGNEKLFF	TGTGCCAGCAGTTTATGGGGTAATGGGAATGAAAAACTGTTTTTT
.	.	TRBV4-1	TRBJ1-5	CASSQEPELLAQHF	TGCGCCAGCAGCCAGGAACCCGAGCTTTTGGCCCAGCATTTT
.	once	TRBV7-8	TRBJ2-1	CASTVGWSGNNEQFF	TGTGCCAGCACCGTTGGATGGTCTGGAAACAATGAGCAGTTCTTC
TRBD1	.	TRBV6-6	TRBJ2-2	CASSGTGTNTGELFF	TGTGCCAGCAGCGGGACAGGAACAAACACCGGGGAGCTGTTTTTT
.	.	TRBV5-8	TRBJ1-2	CASSLYLSDSTSNYGYTF	TGTGCCAGCAGCCTATACTTATCGGACAGCACATCTAACTATGGCTACACCTTC
.	.	TRBV28	TRBJ2-5	CASSLFGRETQYF	TGTGCCAGCAGTTTATTCGGGCGGGAGACCCAGTACTTC
TRBD1	.	TRBV7-9	TRBJ1-1	CASQGGTEAFF	TGTGCCAGCCAGGGGGGGACTGAAGCTTTCTTT
TRBD1	.	TRBV15	TRBJ1-2	CATSREQGDYGYTF	TGTGCCACCAGCAGAGAACAGGGGGACTATGGCTACACCTTC
.	.	TRBV30	TRBJ1-2	CAWMWGADIDGYTF	TGTGCCTGGATGTGGGGGGCGGATATCGATGGCTACACCTTC
.	.	TRBV5-1	TRBJ1-2	CASSYAGADYGYTF	TGCGCCAGCAGCTATGCTGGCGCGGACTATGGCTACACCTTC
.	.	TRBV5-6	TRBJ1-4	CASSLGMGSHEKLFF	TGTGCCAGCAGCTTGGGGATGGGAAGCCATGAAAAACTGTTTTTT
TRBD2	.	TRBV9	TRBJ2-3	CASSVTSGLGPDTQYF	TGTGCCAGCAGCGTAACTAGCGGCCTAGGCCCAGATACGCAGTATTTT
.	.	TRBV11-2	TRBJ1-2	CASSLDLGYGYTF	TGTGCCAGCAGCTTAGATCTTGGCTATGGCTACACCTTC
.	.	TRBV4-2	TRBJ1-2	CASSYDKGLNGYTF	TGTGCCAGCAGCTACGACAAAGGGCTGAATGGCTACACCTTC
.	.	TRBV6-6	TRBJ2-7	CASTRDRLKEQYF	TGTGCCAGCACCAGAGACAGACTCAAAGAGCAGTACTTC
TRBD1	.	TRBV5-1	TRBJ1-6	CASSWTGGSNSPLHF	TGCGCCAGCAGCTGGACAGGGGGGAGCAATTCACCCCTCCACTTT
.	.	TRBV5-6	TRBJ2-7	CASSPTGRYEQYF	TGTGCCAGCAGCCCCACAGGGAGATACGAGCAGTACTTC